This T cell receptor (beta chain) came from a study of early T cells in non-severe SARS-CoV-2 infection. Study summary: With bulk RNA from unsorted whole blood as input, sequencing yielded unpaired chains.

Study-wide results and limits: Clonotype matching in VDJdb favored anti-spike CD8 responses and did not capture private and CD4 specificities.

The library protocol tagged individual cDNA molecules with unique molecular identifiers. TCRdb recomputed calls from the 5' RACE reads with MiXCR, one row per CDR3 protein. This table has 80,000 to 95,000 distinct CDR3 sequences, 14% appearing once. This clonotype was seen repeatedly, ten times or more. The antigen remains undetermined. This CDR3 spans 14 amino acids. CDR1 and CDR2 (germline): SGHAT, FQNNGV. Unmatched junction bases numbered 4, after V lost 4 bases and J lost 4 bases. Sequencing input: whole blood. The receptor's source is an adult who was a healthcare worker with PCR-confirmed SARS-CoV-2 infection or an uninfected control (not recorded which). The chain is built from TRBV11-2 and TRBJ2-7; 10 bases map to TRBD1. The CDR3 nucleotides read TGTGCCAGCAGCTCGGGACAGGGGATATACGAGCAGTACTTC. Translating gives CASSSGQGIYEQYF.